This is a list of T cell receptor beta chains from one sample in a study of control samples from healthy donors and cancer patients. The table came from immunoSEQ multiplex PCR; TCRdb's copy has only in-frame clones and leaves some out. The repertoire includes about 150,000 clones, 85% to 95% of them detected once, and under 2.5% sits in the top ten. Sequencing was carried out using blood. The receptors stem from a man over 45 in good health. Both conserved end residues are part of each CDR3. A D gene is named only where the DNA matches it firmly. Where a row states a size, it is once, few, many or the class of an expanded clone; other rows omit it.

v_gene	j_gene	d_gene	abundance	CDR3aa	CDR3nt
TRBV5-1	TRBJ2-1	-	-	CASSLDNNLDRRNYNEQFF	TGCGCCAGCAGCTTGGACAACAACCTTGACAGGAGAAACTACAATGAGCAGTTCTTC
TRBV3-1/TRBV3-2	TRBJ1-1	-	-	CASSPEGSYTEAFF	TGTGCCAGCAGCCCAGAAGGCAGTTACACTGAAGCTTTCTTT
TRBV7-3	TRBJ1-5	-	-	CASSQYPNQPQHF	TGTGCCAGCAGCCAGTATCCGAATCAGCCCCAGCATTTT
TRBV5-1	TRBJ1-3	-	-	CASRNYSGNTIYF	TGCGCCAGCAGAAATTACTCTGGAAACACCATATATTTT
TRBV21-1	TRBJ2-2	-	-	CASIDGTFTGELFF	TGTGCCAGCATCGATGGCACGTTCACCGGGGAGCTGTTTTTT
TRBV19	TRBJ2-1	TRBD1	-	CASSRGQGWANEQFF	TGTGCCAGTAGTAGGGGACAGGGGTGGGCCAATGAGCAGTTCTTC
TRBV19	TRBJ1-5	-	-	CASSMRSQPQHF	TGTGCCAGTAGTATGAGGTCTCAGCCCCAGCATTTT
TRBV2	TRBJ2-1	TRBD1	-	CASRAQGFLYNEQFF	TGTGCCAGCAGAGCACAGGGGTTTCTTTACAATGAGCAGTTCTTC
TRBV7-9	TRBJ1-2	-	-	CASSLRDSRLYGYTF	TGTGCCAGCAGCTTACGAGACAGCAGACTCTATGGCTACACCTTC
TRBV19	TRBJ2-3	-	-	CASSYWTDTTDTQYF	TGTGCCAGTAGCTATTGGACAGATACCACAGATACGCAGTATTTT
TRBV10-2	TRBJ1-5	-	-	CASSEGAAPNQPQHF	TGCGCCAGCAGTGAGGGGGCAGCACCCAATCAGCCCCAGCATTTT
TRBV5-1	TRBJ2-1	TRBD2	-	CASSFASGQRREQFF	TGCGCCAGCAGCTTTGCTAGCGGTCAGCGGAGAGAGCAGTTCTTC
TRBV7-6	TRBJ1-1	-	few	CASSLGGFDTEAFF	TGTGCCAGCAGCTTGGGAGGGTTCGACACTGAAGCTTTCTTT
TRBV10-1	TRBJ1-1	-	-	CASTPTWGTEAFF	TGCGCCAGCACCCCTACCTGGGGCACTGAAGCTTTCTTT
TRBV3-1/TRBV3-2	TRBJ2-5	TRBD1	once	CASSQRTGGETQYF	TGTGCCAGCAGCCAACGGACAGGGGGAGAGACCCAGTACTTC
TRBV11-2	TRBJ1-6	-	-	CASSQKHGGSPLHF	TGTGCCAGCAGTCAGAAACATGGGGGTTCACCCCTCCACTTT
TRBV7-3	TRBJ2-7	TRBD1	-	CASSSPGQGGEQYF	TGTGCCAGCAGCTCACCGGGACAGGGGGGCGAGCAGTACTTC
TRBV5-1	TRBJ1-2	TRBD1	-	CASSLGGQGAVGYTF	TGCGCCAGCAGCTTGGGGGGCCAGGGGGCCGTTGGCTACACCTTC
TRBV14	TRBJ1-1	TRBD1	once	CASSSDRGLTHTEAFF	TGTGCCAGCAGCTCGGACAGGGGGCTCACGCACACTGAAGCTTTCTTT
TRBV28	TRBJ2-4	TRBD2	-	CASSSSASGLAKNIQYF	TGTGCCAGCAGTTCATCAGCTAGCGGGTTAGCCAAAAACATTCAGTACTTC
TRBV27	TRBJ1-1	-	-	CASSFLDRYTEAFF	TGTGCCAGCAGTTTTCTGGATCGGTACACTGAAGCTTTCTTT
TRBV1	TRBJ1-4	-	-	CTSSQDWKLFF	TGCACCAGCAGCCAAGATTGGAAACTGTTTTTT
TRBV3-1/TRBV3-2	TRBJ2-7	TRBD2	-	CASSQTPGSGSYEQYF	TGTGCCAGCAGCCAAACGCCGGGTAGCGGGAGCTACGAGCAGTACTTC
TRBV28	TRBJ2-5	TRBD2	-	CASRALAGAQETQYF	TGTGCCAGCAGGGCGCTAGCGGGGGCTCAAGAGACCCAGTACTTC
TRBV2	TRBJ2-7	TRBD2	few	CASSPLASEQYF	TGTGCCAGCAGTCCACTAGCGTCTGAGCAGTACTTC
TRBV7-9	TRBJ2-5	-	once	CASSLAGGQETQYF	TGTGCCAGCAGCTTAGCAGGAGGGCAAGAGACCCAGTACTTC
TRBV14	TRBJ1-4	-	-	CASSPIGQYGNEKLFF	TGTGCCAGCAGCCCAATCGGACAGTATGGGAATGAAAAACTGTTTTTT
TRBV28	TRBJ2-1	-	-	CASSRGREPYNEQFF	TGTGCCAGCAGTAGGGGCAGGGAGCCCTACAATGAGCAGTTCTTC
TRBV30	TRBJ1-3	-	few	CAWSWGTSGNTIYF	TGTGCCTGGTCTTGGGGGACCTCTGGAAACACCATATATTTT
TRBV3-1/TRBV3-2	TRBJ1-2	-	-	CASSQSGNYGYTF	TGTGCCAGCAGCCAATCAGGGAACTATGGCTACACCTTC
TRBV20-1	TRBJ1-2	TRBD1	-	CSASGTDNYGYTF	TGCAGTGCTAGTGGGACAGATAACTATGGCTACACCTTC
TRBV2	TRBJ1-1	TRBD1	-	CASLAGGAGTEAFF	TGTGCCAGCCTGGCAGGGGGCGCGGGCACTGAAGCTTTCTTT
TRBV7-3	TRBJ2-2	-	-	CASSLTGNTGELFF	TGTGCCAGCAGCTTAACTGGAAACACCGGGGAGCTGTTTTTT
TRBV23-1	TRBJ2-1	-	-	CASSQAAMGEQFF	TGCGCCAGCAGTCAGGCCGCGATGGGTGAGCAGTTCTTC
TRBV2	TRBJ2-1	-	-	CASSEYGAKFF	TGTGCCAGCAGTGAGTATGGAGCCAAGTTCTTC
TRBV5-1	TRBJ1-2	-	few	CASSSDGNYGYTF	TGCGCCAGCAGCTCCGACGGTAACTATGGCTACACCTTC
TRBV5-4	TRBJ2-1	TRBD2	-	CASSTASGHNEQFF	TGTGCCAGCAGTACCGCTAGCGGACACAATGAGCAGTTCTTC
TRBV5-6	TRBJ1-4	-	-	CASSLQRVDEKLFF	TGTGCCAGCAGCCTACAGAGAGTAGATGAAAAACTGTTTTTT
TRBV28	TRBJ1-4	TRBD1	-	CASSSGTGTEKLFF	TGTGCCAGCAGCTCCGGGACAGGGACTGAAAAACTGTTTTTT
TRBV27	TRBJ2-1	TRBD2	-	CASSHETGGEQFF	TGTGCCAGCAGCCACGAAACGGGGGGTGAGCAGTTCTTC
TRBV10-3	TRBJ2-5	-	-	CAIRAQETQYF	TGTGCCATCAGGGCCCAAGAGACCCAGTACTTC
TRBV18	TRBJ2-1	-	-	CASSPVPGSNEQFF	TGTGCCAGCTCACCGGTTCCCGGATCTAATGAGCAGTTCTTC
TRBV2	TRBJ2-1	TRBD2	-	CASKVGLAGGFYNEQFF	TGTGCCAGCAAGGTGGGTCTAGCGGGAGGGTTCTACAATGAGCAGTTCTTC
TRBV6-5	TRBJ1-5	-	-	CASSPRAPNQPQHF	TGTGCCAGCAGCCCAAGGGCCCCAAATCAGCCCCAGCATTTT
TRBV7-3	TRBJ1-4	-	-	CASSLRGGGNEKLFF	TGTGCCAGCAGCTTACGGGGAGGAGGGAATGAAAAACTGTTTTTT
TRBV6-6	TRBJ1-1	TRBD1	-	CASSRDRANTEAFF	TGTGCCAGCAGTAGGGACAGGGCGAACACTGAAGCTTTCTTT
TRBV19	TRBJ1-1	TRBD1	-	CASQGQGIVGNTEAFF	TGTGCCAGTCAGGGACAGGGAATAGTAGGGAACACTGAAGCTTTCTTT
TRBV7-9	TRBJ1-5	-	-	CASSYGQNQPQHF	TGTGCCAGCAGCTATGGACAGAATCAGCCCCAGCATTTT